The 9 T cell receptor beta chains below were found in one sample sequenced in a study of OX40 agonist ivuxolimab in advanced cancers. Here immunoSEQ multiplex PCR was the method, and the copy in TCRdb shows in-frame clones only, minus some. This table has some 96,000 clones, about four fifths appearing once. This specimen was CD4+ or CD8+ T cells sorted from blood, taken in a trial of the OX40 agonist ivuxolimab. These receptors all come from an adult with an advanced solid tumor such as melanoma, head and neck, liver or kidney cancer.

The chain couples TRBV27 to TRBJ2-5; D is possibly TRBD2 (6 bases). The germline V gene encodes CDR1 MNHEY and CDR2 SMNVEV (reference sequence). V lost 3 bases and J 5 bases, leaving 16 bases between the germline ends. This CDR3 spans 15 amino acids. The CDR3 loop reads CASSFWEGRRETQYF. The CDR3 region has the DNA TGTGCCAGCAGTTTTTGGGAAGGGAGGAGGGAGACCCAGTACTTC.

The V call is TRBV4-2, the J call TRBJ1-3; D uncertain. Trimming shortened V by 1 base and J by 4 bases, and 8 bases separated the two germline ends. CDR1 and CDR2 (germline): LGHNA, YNFKEQ. The CDR3 has 14 residues. CDR3 nucleotide sequence: TGTGCCAGCAGCCAAGCATCCATCGGAAACACCATATATTTT. The encoded protein is CASSQASIGNTIYF.

The J gene is TRBJ1-4, the V gene TRBV5-8; D perhaps matches TRBD1 (5 bases). The length of the CDR3 is 16 residues. V lost 1 base and J 7 bases, leaving 17 bases between the germline ends. Germline V lookup: CDR1 SGHTS, CDR2 YDEGEE. CDR3 in amino acids: CASSLYLDIRIEKLFF. DNA for the CDR3: TGTGCCAGCAGCTTGTATTTGGACATTCGAATTGAAAAACTGTTTTTT.

This clone was seen a single time. CDR3 bases: TGTGCCAGCAGCGTAGGCAGGGCAGATACGCAGTATTTT. Translating it yields CASSVGRADTQYF. The gene calls are TRBV9 and TRBJ2-3; a weak D match, TRBD1 (5 bases). The V end was cut by 0 bases, the J end by 4 bases, with 6 bases between. The germline gives CDR1 SGDLS, CDR2 YYNGEE. The CDR3 is 13 residues long.

The chain uses TRBV5-1 and TRBJ2-2; D uncertain. Germline values: CDR1 SGHRS, CDR2 YFSETQ. The CDR3 covers 15 residues. Trimming removed 4 bases at V and 3 bases at J, with 13 bases between. In nucleotides, the CDR3 is TGCGCCAGCAGCCTTTTCGGTGTGGACACCGGGGAGCTGTTTTTT. Translated, it gives CASSLFGVDTGELFF. Together with reference TRBV5-1 and TRBJ2-2, the CDR3 gives the full variable domain: KAGVTQTPRYLIKTRGQQVTLSCSPISGHRSVSWYQQTPGQGLQFLFEYFSETQRNKGNFPGRFSGRQFSNSRSEMNVSTLELGDSALYLCASSLFGVDTGELFFGEGSRLTVL.

The chain employs TRBV7-3 and TRBJ2-1; D might be TRBD1 (5 bases). With 0 bases removed from V and 6 bases from J, the gap between germline ends came to 12 bases. The CDR3 length is 15 residues. Per germline, CDR1 SGHTA and CDR2 FQGTGA. CDR3 region: CASSLTGVRTNEQFF. The CDR3 DNA sequence: TGTGCCAGCAGCTTAACAGGGGTCAGGACCAATGAGCAGTTCTTC.

The chain employs TRBV2 and TRBJ1-5; 9 positions match TRBD1. V dropped 4 bases and J dropped 6; count of bases not matched to a gene: 7. Germline loops: CDR1 SNHLY, CDR2 FYNNEI. The CDR3 is 15 residues long. As DNA, the CDR3 is TGTGCCAGCAGTGCCCGGACAGGGGAGTTTCAGCCCCAGCATTTT. Translated: CASSARTGEFQPQHF.

The chain combines TRBV5-1 with TRBJ2-2; D unresolved. Trimming removed 6 bases at V and 4 bases at J, with 16 bases between. The CDR3 loop spans 15 amino acids. Looked up from germline, CDR1 is SGHRS and CDR2 is YFSETQ. CDR3 residues: CASTQDGQSTGELFF. The DNA for the CDR3 is TGCGCCAGCACCCAAGACGGCCAGTCCACCGGGGAGCTGTTTTTT.

V usage is TRBV4-2 and J usage is TRBJ2-5; 11 nucleotides align to TRBD2. The CDR3 loop spans 18 amino acids. Trimming at V came to 0 bases and at J to 2 bases, leaving 8 bases not matched to a gene. The germline CDR1 and CDR2 sequences are LGHNA and YNFKEQ. DNA for the CDR3: TGTGCCAGCAGCCAAGATTCTCTGGGGACTAGCGGTCAAGAGACCCAGTACTTC. This encodes CASSQDSLGTSGQETQYF.